Listed here are 2 T cell receptor beta chains from one sample, sequenced in a study of cytomegalovirus exposure and HLA in healthy donors. Amplification used 60 Vbeta primers and 13 Jbeta primers. Sequencing used immunoSEQ multiplex PCR; TCRdb keeps in-frame clones, though not all of them. Here the sample spans 220,000 or so clones, roughly 84% being singletons. The sequenced sample was PBMCs. The receptor source for this set is a man aged 45-65 years in good health and CMV-seronegative.

This chain links TRBV15 with TRBJ1-2, with 8 bases that match TRBD1. In germline, CDR1 is LNHNV, CDR2 YYDKDF (reference sequence). The CDR3 runs 15 residues. The ends lost 5 bases at V and 6 bases at J; junction bases unmatched: 11. The CDR3: CATSPQQGGLDGYTF. The CDR3 DNA sequence: TGTGCCACCAGCCCCCAACAGGGGGGATTGGATGGCTACACCTTC.

The chain links TRBV29-1 to TRBJ2-6; D gene uncertain. This CDR3 has 16 residues. The germline V and J ends were trimmed by 0 bases and 0 bases, with 9 bases remaining between them. Germline V gene lookup returns CDR1 SQVTM and CDR2 ANQGSEA. This chain's CDR3 is CSVEDVTTSGANVLTF. CDR3 bases: TGCAGCGTTGAAGATGTTACAACCTCTGGGGCCAACGTCCTGACTTTC.